The rows below give T cell receptor beta chains drawn from one sample of a study of technical replicates of blood from a few donors. Here immunoSEQ multiplex PCR was the method, and the copy in TCRdb shows in-frame clones only, minus some. The sample lists tens of thousands of clones; 80% to 95% were seen once. Material for sequencing was T cells isolated from PBMCs. These TCRs come from a human donor in good health. Each CDR3 is given with its conserved first and last residue. Fields, in order: clone size, J gene, V gene, D gene, CDR3 DNA, CDR3 protein. A D gene is named only where the DNA matches it firmly. Only some rows state a clone size, as once, few, many or a class for expanded clones.

>.|TRBJ1-1|TRBV30|.
TGTGCCTGGAGTGCACCCCAGCGGAGTACGAACACTGAAGCTTTCTTT
CAWSAPQRSTNTEAFF
>.|TRBJ1-2|TRBV28|TRBD1
TGTGCCAGCAGAGGGGGGACAGGGGAGAACTATGGCTACACCTTC
CASRGGTGENYGYTF
>once|TRBJ2-3|TRBV9|.
TGTGCCAGCAGCGTAGCCGGGGATAGCACAGATACGCAGTATTTT
CASSVAGDSTDTQYF
>.|TRBJ1-5|TRBV10-3|.
TGTGCCATCAGTGAGAACCAGAACCAGCCCCAGCATTTT
CAISENQNQPQHF
>.|TRBJ2-5|TRBV4-1|TRBD1
TGCGCCAGCAGCGTAGGGGACAGGGGGTACCAAGAGACCCAGTACTTC
CASSVGDRGYQETQYF
>.|TRBJ2-7|TRBV6-6|TRBD1
TGTGCCAGCAGTTACTACAGGGGTAACGACGAGCAGTACTTC
CASSYYRGNDEQYF
>.|TRBJ1-1|TRBV30|.
TGTGCCTGGAGCGGGTCCCTCGAGACTGAAGCTTTCTTT
CAWSGSLETEAFF
>.|TRBJ1-5|TRBV9|.
TGTGCCAGCAGCGGGGGAGGGGGCAATCAGCCCCAGCATTTT
CASSGGGGNQPQHF
>few|TRBJ1-5|TRBV23-1|.
TGCGCCAGCAGGCCAATCTGGGGCCAGCCCCAGCATTTT
CASRPIWGQPQHF
>.|TRBJ2-7|TRBV7-9|.
TGTGCCAGCAGCCACCCAGGTTTCTACGAGCAGTACTTC
CASSHPGFYEQYF
>.|TRBJ2-7|TRBV29-1|.
TGCAGCGTTGAAGGCGCCACGAATTACGAGCAGTACTTC
CSVEGATNYEQYF
>.|TRBJ2-1|TRBV6-4|.
TGTGCCAGCAGTGACAGGTGGCTAGATGAGCAGTTCTTC
CASSDRWLDEQFF
>few|TRBJ2-5|TRBV5-6|.
TGTGCCAGCAGCTTGATGCTGGGGCCGACGGAGACCCAGTACTTC
CASSLMLGPTETQYF
>.|TRBJ2-1|TRBV29-1|TRBD2
TGCAGCGCTCTACGCCGTGCAGGGTATAGCGGGAGGGGTAAGTCCTACAATGAGCAGTTCTTC
CSALRRAGYSGRGKSYNEQFF
>.|TRBJ2-1|TRBV29-1|.
TGCAGCGTTGAGGGCGGGATGAGAAATGAGCAGTTCTTC
CSVEGGMRNEQFF
>.|TRBJ2-5|TRBV15|TRBD2
TGTGCCACCAGCAGATATCCGCGGGAGCTCCAAGAGACCCAGTACTTC
CATSRYPRELQETQYF
>.|TRBJ2-7|TRBV9|TRBD1
TGTGCCAGCAGCTACAGGGGTTACGAGCAGTACTTC
CASSYRGYEQYF
>.|TRBJ2-7|TRBV2|.
TGTGCCACAGAACCAGGAGGCTCCTACGAGCAGTACTTC
CATEPGGSYEQYF
>.|TRBJ2-5|TRBV5-1|.
TGCGCCAGCAGCTTGGTCGGAGTCCAAGAGACCCAGTACTTC
CASSLVGVQETQYF
>.|TRBJ2-7|TRBV5-1|.
TGCGCCAGCAGCTTGGTTGGGGGGTCGAACGAGCAGTACTTC
CASSLVGGSNEQYF
>.|TRBJ2-7|TRBV5-6|TRBD2
TGTGCCAGCAGCCCCCGACTAGCATGGGAGCAGTACTTC
CASSPRLAWEQYF
>.|TRBJ1-2|TRBV6-6|TRBD1
TGTGCCAGCAGTCTAGCAGACAGGGGGCCGGTCTATGGCTACACCTTC
CASSLADRGPVYGYTF
>.|TRBJ2-3|TRBV28|.
TGTGCCAGCAGTTTACGGAACAGGGTCGATACGCAGTATTTT
CASSLRNRVDTQYF
>.|TRBJ1-3|TRBV10-3|TRBD1
TGTGCCACTGGACAGGGGGCTTCAGGAAACACCATATATTTT
CATGQGASGNTIYF
>.|TRBJ2-7|TRBV11-2|.
TGTGCCAGCAGCTGGACTGACGGGAACGAGCAGTACTTC
CASSWTDGNEQYF
>.|TRBJ1-4|TRBV19|TRBD1
TGTGCCAGTACCCATTCGACAGGGGGACGTGAAAAACTGTTTTTT
CASTHSTGGREKLFF
>.|TRBJ2-3|TRBV15|.
TGTGCCACCAGCAGTAGTCCTGGGGCCCGCACAGATACGCAGTATTTT
CATSSSPGARTDTQYF
>.|TRBJ2-7|TRBV27|.
TGTGCCAGCAGCCAATCCCCCTACGAGCAGTACTTC
CASSQSPYEQYF
>.|TRBJ2-7|TRBV21-1|.
TGTGCCAGCAGCAGTAGTCACCGGGACAGGGTCCCCTACGAGCAGTACTTC
CASSSSHRDRVPYEQYF